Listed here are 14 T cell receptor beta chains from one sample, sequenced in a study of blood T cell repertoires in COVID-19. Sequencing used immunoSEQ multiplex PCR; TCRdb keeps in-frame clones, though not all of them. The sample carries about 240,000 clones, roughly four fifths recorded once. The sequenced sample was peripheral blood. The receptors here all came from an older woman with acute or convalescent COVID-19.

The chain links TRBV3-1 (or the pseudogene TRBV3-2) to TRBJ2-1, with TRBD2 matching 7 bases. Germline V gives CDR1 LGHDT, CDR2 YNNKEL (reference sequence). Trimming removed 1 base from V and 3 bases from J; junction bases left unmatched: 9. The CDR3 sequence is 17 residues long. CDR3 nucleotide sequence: TGTGCCAGCAGCCAAGTAAAGGGTTGGGGGGGCTACAATGAGCAGTTCTTC. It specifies CASSQVKGWGGYNEQFF.

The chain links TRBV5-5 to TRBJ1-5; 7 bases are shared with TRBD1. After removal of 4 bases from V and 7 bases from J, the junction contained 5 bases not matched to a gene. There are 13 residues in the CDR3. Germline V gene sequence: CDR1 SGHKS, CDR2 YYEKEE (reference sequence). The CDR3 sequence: CASSTQGSQPQHF. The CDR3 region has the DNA TGTGCCAGCAGCACACAGGGGTCGCAGCCCCAGCATTTT. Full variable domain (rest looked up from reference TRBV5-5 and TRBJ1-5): DAGVTQSPTHLIKTRGQQVTLRCSPISGHKSVSWYQQVLGQGPQFIFQYYEKEERGRGNFPDRFSARQFPNYSSELNVNALLLGDSALYLCASSTQGSQPQHFGDGTRLSIL.

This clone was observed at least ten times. CDR3 residues: CASSLGTERAHF. CDR3 DNA: TGTGCCAGCAGCTTAGGTACTGAGAGGGCGCATTTT. The genes are TRBV7-9 and TRBJ1-5, with unresolved D. Trimming left V 1 base short and J 15 bases short, with 13 bases between. The CDR3 is made up of 12 amino acids. From germline, CDR1 is SEHNR and CDR2 FQNEAQ (reference sequence). Full variable domain (remainder filled in from reference TRBV7-9 and TRBJ1-5): DTGVSQNPRHKITKRGQNVTFRCDPISEHNRLYWYRQTLGQGPEFLTYFQNEAQLEKSRLLSDRFSAERPKGSFSTLEIQRTEQGDSAMYLCASSLGTERAHFGDGTRLSIL.

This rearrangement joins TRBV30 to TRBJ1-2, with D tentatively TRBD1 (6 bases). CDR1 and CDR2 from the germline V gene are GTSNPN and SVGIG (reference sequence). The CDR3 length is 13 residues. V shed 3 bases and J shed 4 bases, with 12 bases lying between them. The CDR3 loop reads CAWRKGRGYGYTF. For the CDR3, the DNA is TGTGCCTGGAGGAAGGGCAGGGGCTATGGCTACACCTTC.

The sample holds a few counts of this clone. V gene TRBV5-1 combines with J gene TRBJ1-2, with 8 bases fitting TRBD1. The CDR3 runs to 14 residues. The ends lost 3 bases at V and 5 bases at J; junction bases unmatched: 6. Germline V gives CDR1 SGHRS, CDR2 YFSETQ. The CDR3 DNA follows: TGCGCCAGCAGCTCGGACAGGGCAAGGTATGGCTACACCTTC. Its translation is CASSSDRARYGYTF.

The CDR3 coding sequence is TGTGCCAGCAGCTTTGACCAAGGGGGTACTGAAGCTTTCTTT. It codes for CASSFDQGGTEAFF. The chain is built from TRBV7-2 and TRBJ1-1; a weak D match, TRBD1 (6 bases). V was cut by 3 bases and J by 5 bases, with 13 bases left in between. CDR1 is SGHTA, CDR2 FQGNSA, per germline. The CDR3 spans 14 residues.

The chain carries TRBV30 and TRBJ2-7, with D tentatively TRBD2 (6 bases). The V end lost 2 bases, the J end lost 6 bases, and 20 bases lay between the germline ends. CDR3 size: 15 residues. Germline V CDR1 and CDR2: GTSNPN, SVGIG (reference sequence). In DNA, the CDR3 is TGTGCCTGGAGTTTTCTTTTGAGAAGGGGAGGCGAGCAGTACTTC. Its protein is CAWSFLLRRGGEQYF. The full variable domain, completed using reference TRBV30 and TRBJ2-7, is SQTIHQWPATLVQPVGSPLSLECTVEGTSNPNLYWYRQAAGRGLQLLFYSVGIGQISSEVPQNLSASRPQDRQFILSSKKLLLSDSGFYLCAWSFLLRRGGEQYFGPGTRLTVT.

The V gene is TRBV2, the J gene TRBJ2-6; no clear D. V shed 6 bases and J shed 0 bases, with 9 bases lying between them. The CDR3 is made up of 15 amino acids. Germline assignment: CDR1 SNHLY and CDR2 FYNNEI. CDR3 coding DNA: TGTGCCAGCAGCCGACTGATCTCTGGGGCCAACGTCCTGACTTTC. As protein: CASSRLISGANVLTF.

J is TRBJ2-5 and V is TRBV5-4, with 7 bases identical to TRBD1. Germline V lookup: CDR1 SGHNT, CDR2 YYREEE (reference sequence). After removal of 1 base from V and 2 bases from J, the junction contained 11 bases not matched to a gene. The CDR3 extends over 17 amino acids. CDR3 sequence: CASSLRRDRHQQETQYF. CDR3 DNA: TGTGCCAGCAGCTTGCGCCGGGACAGACACCAACAAGAGACCCAGTACTTC.

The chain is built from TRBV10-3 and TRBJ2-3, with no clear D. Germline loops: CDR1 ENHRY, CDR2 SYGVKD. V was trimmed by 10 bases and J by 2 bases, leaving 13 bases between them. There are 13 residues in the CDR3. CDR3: CASSSQATDTQYF. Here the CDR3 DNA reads TGTGCCAGTTCCAGCCAGGCCACAGATACGCAGTATTTT.

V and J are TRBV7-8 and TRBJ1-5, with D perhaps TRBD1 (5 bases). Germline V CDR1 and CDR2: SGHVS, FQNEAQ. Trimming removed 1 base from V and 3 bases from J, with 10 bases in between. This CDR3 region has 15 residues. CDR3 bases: TGTGCCAGCAGCTTAGGAAGGGACTACAATCAGCCCCAGCATTTT. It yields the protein CASSLGRDYNQPQHF.

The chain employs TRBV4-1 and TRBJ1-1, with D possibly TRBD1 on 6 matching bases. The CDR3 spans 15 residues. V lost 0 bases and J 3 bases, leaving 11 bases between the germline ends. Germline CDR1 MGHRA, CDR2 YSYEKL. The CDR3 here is CASSQEGTGYTEAFF. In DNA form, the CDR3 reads TGCGCCAGCAGCCAAGAGGGAACAGGGTACACTGAAGCTTTCTTT.

CDR3 sequence: CARSGTGVTDTQYF. CDR3 bases: TGTGCCCGCTCCGGGACAGGGGTCACAGATACGCAGTATTTT. V is TRBV30 and J is TRBJ2-3, with 10 bases lining up with TRBD1. The CDR3 totals 14 residues. V was clipped by 8 bases and J by 2 bases; unmatched bases: 7. Germline CDR1 reads GTSNPN; CDR2 reads SVGIG (reference sequence).

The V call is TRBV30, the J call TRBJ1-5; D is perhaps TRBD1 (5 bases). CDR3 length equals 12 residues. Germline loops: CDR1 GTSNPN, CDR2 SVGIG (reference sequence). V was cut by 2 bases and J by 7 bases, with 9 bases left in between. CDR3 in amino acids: CAWSIGAQPQHF. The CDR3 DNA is TGTGCCTGGAGTATAGGGGCCCAGCCCCAGCATTTT.